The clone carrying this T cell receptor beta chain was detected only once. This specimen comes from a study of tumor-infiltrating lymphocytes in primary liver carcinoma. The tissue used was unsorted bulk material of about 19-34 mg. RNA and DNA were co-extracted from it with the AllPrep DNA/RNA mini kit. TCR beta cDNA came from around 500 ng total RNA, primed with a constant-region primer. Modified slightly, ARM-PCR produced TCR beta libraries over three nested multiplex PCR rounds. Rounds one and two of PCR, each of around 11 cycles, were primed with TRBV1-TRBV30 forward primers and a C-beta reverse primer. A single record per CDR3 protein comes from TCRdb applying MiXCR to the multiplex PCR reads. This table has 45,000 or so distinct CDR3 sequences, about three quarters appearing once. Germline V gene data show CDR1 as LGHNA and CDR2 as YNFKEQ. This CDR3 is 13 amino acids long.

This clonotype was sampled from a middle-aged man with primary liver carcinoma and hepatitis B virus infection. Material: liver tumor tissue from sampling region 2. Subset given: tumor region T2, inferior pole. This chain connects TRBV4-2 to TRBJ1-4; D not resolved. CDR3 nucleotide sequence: TGTGTCACCAGCCAGCCCCACAGTGAAAAACTGTTTTTT. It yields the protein CVTSQPHSEKLFF.